Below, 21 T cell receptor beta chains from the same sample are listed, as sequenced in a study of blood T cells in healthy people across ages. The use of a sample-barcoded 5' primer and a J-beta primer mix characterized a second PCR of roughly 6 to 11 cycles. One entry per CDR3 protein results from TCRdb running MiXCR on the 5' RACE reads. The table includes around 500,000 distinct CDR3 sequences, around 48% detected once. Sequenced material: blood. These receptors all come from an elderly man in good health.

The V call is TRBV5-6, the J call TRBJ2-1; weak D call: TRBD2 (7 bases). V lost 4 bases and J lost 7, with 18 bases in between. CDR1 and CDR2 from the germline V gene are SGHDT and YYEEEE. The CDR3 runs to 15 residues. The CDR3 loop is CASSHLGGLGNEQFF. The CDR3 DNA follows: TGTGCCAGCAGCCACCTGGGGGGGCTGGGGAATGAGCAGTTCTTC.

The chain joins TRBV7-2 to TRBJ1-2; 7 bases are shared with TRBD1. The J segment lost 0 bases and the V segment lost 3 bases, leaving 4 bases of the junction unmatched. Looked up from germline, CDR1 is SGHTA and CDR2 is FQGNSA. The CDR3 spans 15 residues. CDR3 sequence: CASSLLQGTNYGYTF. CDR3 in DNA: TGTGCCAGCAGCTTGCTACAGGGGACTAACTATGGCTACACCTTC.

In this sample, this clonotype turned up a few times. This chain joins TRBV20-1 and TRBJ2-1; 8 nucleotides align to TRBD2. The germline V gene encodes CDR1 DFQATT and CDR2 SNEGSKA (reference sequence). This CDR3 is 14 amino acids long. V lost 4 bases to trimming and J lost 8 bases; unmatched junction nucleotides: 10. The CDR3 here is CSAIVTGGPYEQFF. In nucleotides, the CDR3 is TGCAGTGCTATAGTCACGGGAGGGCCATATGAGCAGTTCTTC.

In this sample, this clonotype turned up a few times. V gene TRBV20-1 combines with J gene TRBJ2-1, with 9 bases that match TRBD2. Germline V gene data show CDR1 as DFQATT and CDR2 as SNEGSKA (reference sequence). This CDR3 has 14 residues. V was pared by 5 bases and J by 7 bases, with 9 bases of the junction left unmatched. Written as DNA, the CDR3 is TGCAGTGCTTTCCACCCGGGACTAGCTAATGAGCAGTTCTTC. This encodes CSAFHPGLANEQFF.

The J gene is TRBJ2-1, the V gene TRBV5-1; a weak D match, TRBD2 (5 bases). Germline lookup yields CDR1 SGHRS and CDR2 YFSETQ. The CDR3 loop spans 16 amino acids. V was cut by 0 bases and J by 1 base, with 11 bases left in between. The CDR3 DNA follows: TGCGCCAGCAGCTTGGATGCTGAGGGATCCTACAATGAGCAGTTCTTC. It codes for CASSLDAEGSYNEQFF. The whole variable domain, filled in from reference TRBV5-1 and TRBJ2-1, reads KAGVTQTPRYLIKTRGQQVTLSCSPISGHRSVSWYQQTPGQGLQFLFEYFSETQRNKGNFPGRFSGRQFSNSRSEMNVSTLELGDSALYLCASSLDAEGSYNEQFFGPGTRLTVL.

This chain connects TRBV5-6 to TRBJ2-7; a weak D match, TRBD1 (6 bases). Trimming pared 3 bases from V and 5 bases from J, leaving 12 bases between. The CDR3 is 13 residues long. The germline V gene encodes CDR1 SGHDT and CDR2 YYEEEE. CDR3 residues: CASSYRVLNEQYF. The CDR3 region has the DNA TGTGCCAGCAGCTACAGGGTTCTCAACGAGCAGTACTTC.

The CDR3 nucleotides are TGTGCCAGCAGCCAAAGGTTTGGGACAGGGGTTTCCAATGAGCAGTACTTC. Translation: CASSQRFGTGVSNEQYF. The chain uses TRBV14 and TRBJ2-5; TRBD1 aligns across 10 bases. J was trimmed by 11 bases and V by 2 bases; bases with no gene match: 17. The CDR3 is made up of 17 amino acids. From germline, CDR1 is SGHDN and CDR2 FVKESK.

In this sample, this clonotype turned up a few times. The chain is built from TRBV20-1 and TRBJ2-1, with D possibly matching TRBD2 (5 bases). The V gene lost 1 base and the J gene lost 6 bases, with 10 bases spanning the gap. CDR1 DFQATT and CDR2 SNEGSKA come from the germline V gene (reference sequence). The CDR3 has 13 amino acids. The CDR3 DNA reads as TGCAGTGCTAGAGGGGCTAGCCCCAATGAGCAGTTCTTC. Protein: CSARGASPNEQFF.

The chain recombines TRBV12-3 or TRBV12-4 with TRBJ1-6; perhaps TRBD1 as D (6 bases). The CDR3 spans 14 residues. V lost 7 bases, J lost 10 bases, and 17 bases lay in between. The CDR3 sequence: CASNRNGGRSPLHF. The CDR3 DNA reads as TGTGCCAGCAATCGCAACGGGGGCAGATCACCCCTCCACTTT.

J is TRBJ2-5 and V is TRBV3-1; 11 nucleotides line up with TRBD2. The CDR3 consists of 16 residues. Trimming took 4 bases from V and 2 from J; bases not matched to a gene: 6. Germline CDR1 reads LGHDT; CDR2 reads YNNKEL (reference sequence). The CDR3 protein is CASSPWTSGRQETQYF. CDR3 sequence (DNA): TGTGCCAGCAGCCCCTGGACTAGCGGGCGACAAGAGACCCAGTACTTC.

The chain has TRBV4-2 and TRBJ2-1, with unresolved D. Trimming left V 2 bases short and J 7 bases short, with 6 bases between. CDR3 length: 12 amino acids. Germline V CDR1 and CDR2: LGHNA, YNFKEQ. This CDR3 reads CASSQRRNEQFF. The CDR3 region has the DNA TGTGCCAGCAGCCAAAGGCGTAATGAGCAGTTCTTC.

The rearrangement joins TRBV24-1 to TRBJ1-5, with D possibly being TRBD1 (5 bases). The CDR3 is 17 residues long. Trimming took 2 bases from V and 4 from J, leaving 17 bases between them. Germline loops: CDR1 KGHDR, CDR2 SFDVKD. The chain's CDR3 is CATSDSGPGTLNQPQHF. CDR3 DNA: TGTGCCACCAGTGATTCCGGTCCGGGGACCCTAAATCAGCCCCAGCATTTT.

The chain uses TRBV29-1 and TRBJ1-4, with 7 bases fitting TRBD1. The V segment lost 6 bases and the J segment 6 bases; nucleotides outside the gene matches: 7. This CDR3 contains 13 residues. Per the germline V gene, CDR1 is SQVTM and CDR2 is ANQGSEA. The CDR3 sequence: CSVTGLGDEKLFF. The CDR3, as DNA: TGCAGCGTGACAGGGTTAGGCGATGAAAAACTGTTTTTT.

V is TRBV29-1 and J is TRBJ2-1, with 9 bases identical to TRBD2. Unmatched junction bases numbered 3, after V lost 3 bases and J lost 6 bases. The CDR3 runs to 13 residues. Germline loops: CDR1 SQVTM, CDR2 ANQGSEA. Written as DNA, the CDR3 is TGCAGCGTTGAGCTAGCGGGACCCAATGAGCAGTTCTTC. Translation: CSVELAGPNEQFF.

The gene calls are TRBV6-2 or TRBV6-3 and TRBJ2-1, with D perhaps matching TRBD1 (6 bases). The V gene lost 6 bases and the J gene lost 3 bases, with 15 bases spanning the gap. This CDR3 has 15 residues. CDR1 is MNHEY and CDR2 is SVGEGT in the germline V gene. The CDR3 DNA follows: TGTGCCAGCAGCCATGGGACACTAGGCTACAATGAGCAGTTCTTC. This translates into CASSHGTLGYNEQFF.

The chain uses TRBV28 and TRBJ2-5; 14 bases are a match to TRBD2. This CDR3 region has 16 residues. J lost 4 bases, V lost 8 bases, and 9 bases had no gene match. CDR1 is MDHEN and CDR2 is SYDVKM in the germline V gene. The CDR3 DNA reads TGTGCCAGCGGTTCTTGGACTAGCGGGGGGAGAGAGACCCAGTACTTC. It translates to CASGSWTSGGRETQYF.

The chain has TRBV7-9 and TRBJ2-3; TRBD2 matches 8 bases. The CDR3 spans 16 residues. V lost 1 base to trimming and J lost 2 bases; unmatched junction nucleotides: 5. The germline V gene has CDR1 SEHNR and CDR2 FQNEAQ (reference sequence). Here the CDR3 reads CASSLERGGITDTQYF. The CDR3 bases are TGTGCCAGCAGCTTAGAGCGCGGGGGGATCACAGATACGCAGTATTTT.

For the CDR3, the DNA is TGCAGTGCTCGAGGGACAGGTTCGACTAATTCACCCCTCCACTTT. Protein product: CSARGTGSTNSPLHF. The genes are TRBV20-1 and TRBJ1-6, with TRBD1 matching 8 bases. The length of the CDR3 is 15 residues. After removal of 5 bases from V and 6 bases from J, the junction contained 9 bases not matched to a gene. Germline CDR1 is DFQATT and CDR2 is SNEGSKA (reference sequence).

This clonotype has a single count. The rearrangement links TRBV20-1 to TRBJ2-1; no definite D call. The CDR3 extends over 13 amino acids. Germline-derived CDR1 and CDR2 are DFQATT and SNEGSKA (reference sequence). Trimming took 1 base from V and 10 from J, leaving 14 bases between them. The CDR3 coding sequence is TGCAGTGCTAGAGGGCTAGGTGGCAAGGAGCAGTTCTTC. Encoded protein: CSARGLGGKEQFF.

For this clonotype: Sequence at one end of the junction differs from germline and may be a read error. This chain connects TRBV7-9 to TRBJ2-7; the D is unclear. The CDR3 loop spans 12 amino acids. CDR1 SEHNR and CDR2 FQNEAQ come from the germline V gene (reference sequence). CDR3 in amino acids: CANSPFGYEQYF. For the CDR3, the DNA is TGTGCCAACAGCCCGTTCGGCTACGAGCAGTACTTC.

This chain uses TRBV3-1 with TRBJ2-5, with D unresolved. The DNA end is more similar to TRBJ2-7, so the J call may be wrong. Germline loops: CDR1 LGHDT, CDR2 YNNKEL (reference sequence). The CDR3 is 13 residues long. The CDR3 DNA is TGTGCCAGCAGCCAATGGTCTCAGGACGAGCAGTACTTC. Translated, it gives CASSQWSQDEQYF.